Following are 32 T cell receptor beta chains from one sample sequenced in a study of blood T cell repertoires in COVID-19. Using immunoSEQ multiplex PCR, the repertoire was profiled, and TCRdb retains in-frame clones only, with some absent. Of tens of thousands of clones listed, roughly 88% were seen once; the top ten hold roughly 24%. Material: peripheral blood. These receptors all come from a human donor with active COVID-19. The donor label of this sample is uncertain.

There are a few counts of this clone. The rearrangement links TRBV6-2 or TRBV6-3 to TRBJ2-7, with TRBD1 matching 8 bases. Germline trimming cut 6 bases from V and 0 bases from J; bases unmatched to any gene: 13. CDR1 MNHEY and CDR2 SVGEGT come from the germline V gene. CDR3 length: 17 amino acids. The CDR3 sequence is CASSHRPQGVASYEQYF. The CDR3 nucleotides read TGTGCCAGCAGCCATAGACCACAGGGGGTGGCCTCCTACGAGCAGTACTTC.

The chain is built from TRBV5-8 and TRBJ2-3, with 7 bases lining up with TRBD1. CDR1 is SGHTS, CDR2 YDEGEE, per germline. The CDR3 is made up of 16 amino acids. Losses at the gene ends were 3 bases for V and 8 bases for J; bases not matched to a gene: 15. CDR3 nucleotide sequence: TGTGCCAGCAGCTCGGGGACAGCCCTCACGCGACCTACGCAGTATTTT. Translation gives CASSSGTALTRPTQYF.

The chain combines TRBV3-1 (or the pseudogene TRBV3-2) with TRBJ2-5; TRBD2 matches at 16 bases. Germline CDR1 reads LGHDT; CDR2 reads YNNKEL (reference sequence). The CDR3 is made up of 16 amino acids. The trim removed 3 bases at V and 4 bases at J, leaving 2 bases unmatched. The CDR3 sequence is CASSQGLAGGRETQYF. The CDR3 nucleotides are TGTGCCAGCAGCCAGGGACTAGCGGGGGGGCGAGAGACCCAGTACTTC.

The V and J genes are TRBV19 and TRBJ2-4; a weak D match, TRBD2 (5 bases). The CDR3 runs 12 residues. The V gene lost 5 bases and the J gene lost 6 bases, with 8 bases spanning the gap. Per germline, CDR1 LNHDA and CDR2 SQIVND (reference sequence). The CDR3 bases are TGTGCCAGTAGTCCTGCGGGAAACATTCAGTACTTC. Translating gives CASSPAGNIQYF.

This chain joins TRBV5-1 and TRBJ2-5, with TRBD1 as a possible D gene (7 bases). Germline V lookup: CDR1 SGHRS, CDR2 YFSETQ. The V end was cut by 2 bases, the J end by 5 bases, with 16 bases between. The CDR3 has 15 amino acids. The CDR3 protein is CASSFTGAREETQYF. CDR3 sequence (DNA): TGCGCCAGCAGCTTTACAGGGGCCCGGGAGGAGACCCAGTACTTC. The variable domain in full, with the rest retrieved from reference TRBV5-1 and TRBJ2-5, is KAGVTQTPRYLIKTRGQQVTLSCSPISGHRSVSWYQQTPGQGLQFLFEYFSETQRNKGNFPGRFSGRQFSNSRSEMNVSTLELGDSALYLCASSFTGAREETQYFGPGTRLLVL.

J is TRBJ1-3 and V is TRBV14; no firm D call. CDR3 length: 12 amino acids. The germline V and J ends were trimmed by 2 bases and 3 bases, with 2 bases remaining between them. Germline V gene lookup returns CDR1 SGHDN and CDR2 FVKESK. The CDR3 nucleotides read TGTGCCAGCAGCCAACATGGAAACACCATATATTTT. This translates into CASSQHGNTIYF.

The gene calls are TRBV29-1 and TRBJ2-1; D gene unclear. Trimming took off 1 base at V and 2 bases at J, with 6 bases between the two ends. Germline CDR1 and CDR2: SQVTM and ANQGSEA. The CDR3 consists of 13 residues. The CDR3 sequence is CSVEATTYNEQFF. CDR3 DNA sequence: TGCAGCGTTGAAGCGACAACCTACAATGAGCAGTTCTTC.

The rearrangement links TRBV14 to TRBJ2-5, with 7 bases that match TRBD2. Trimming removed 5 bases from V and 5 bases from J; junction bases left unmatched: 14. The germline CDR1 and CDR2 sequences are SGHDN and FVKESK. The CDR3 has 16 amino acids. CDR3 sequence reads: CASSTRRGSGKETQYF. As DNA, the CDR3 is TGTGCCAGCAGCACGAGGCGGGGGAGCGGTAAGGAGACCCAGTACTTC.

The chain is built from TRBV9 and TRBJ2-3, with a weak D call TRBD1 (5 bases). Germline V gene sequence: CDR1 SGDLS, CDR2 YYNGEE. CDR3 length equals 15 residues. V was cut by 0 bases and J by 0 bases, with 8 bases left in between. Written as DNA, the CDR3 is TGTGCCAGCAGCGTAGAGGGGATGAGCACAGATACGCAGTATTTT. Amino acid sequence: CASSVEGMSTDTQYF.

This sequence joins TRBV6-5 and TRBJ2-3, with 9 bases fitting TRBD2. The CDR3 has 15 amino acids. Germline V gene data show CDR1 as MNHEY and CDR2 as SVGAGI. V shed 6 bases, J shed 2 bases, and the junction held 6 bases outside the gene matches. The CDR3 loop reads CASRASGGFTDTQYF. DNA for the CDR3: TGTGCCAGCAGGGCAAGCGGGGGGTTCACAGATACGCAGTATTTT.

The chain couples TRBV29-1 to TRBJ2-7; possibly TRBD1 for D (6 bases). The CDR3 covers 12 residues. Germline-derived CDR1 and CDR2 are SQVTM and ANQGSEA. Trimming removed 0 bases at V and 12 bases at J, with 15 bases between. The CDR3 reads CSVEDLLGASYF. The CDR3 bases are TGCAGCGTTGAAGATCTTTTGGGGGCCTCGTACTTC.

The genes are TRBV19 and TRBJ2-1; the match to TRBD1 covers 12 bases. V gave up 9 bases and J gave up 10 bases; unmatched junction bases: 7. Germline values: CDR1 LNHDA, CDR2 SQIVND (reference sequence). This CDR3 has 13 amino acids. CDR3 region: CASLGQGAGEQFF. CDR3 nucleotide sequence: TGTGCCAGCCTGGGACAGGGGGCGGGGGAGCAGTTCTTC.

The gene calls are TRBV4-3 and TRBJ1-5; the match to TRBD1 covers 7 bases. The germline V gene encodes CDR1 LGHNA and CDR2 YSLEER. There are 17 residues in the CDR3. Trimming removed 1 base from V and 3 bases from J; junction bases left unmatched: 9. CDR3: CASSQVWTGLINQPQHF. CDR3 in DNA: TGCGCCAGCAGCCAAGTCTGGACAGGCCTTATCAATCAGCCCCAGCATTTT.

This sequence joins TRBV19 and TRBJ1-1; the D is unclear. The CDR3 is made up of 12 amino acids. Germline-derived CDR1 and CDR2 are LNHDA and SQIVND (reference sequence). V lost 3 bases, J lost 5 bases, and 7 bases lay in between. CDR3 region: CASSMEGTEAFF. The CDR3 bases are TGTGCCAGTAGTATGGAGGGAACTGAAGCTTTCTTT.

Note on this clone: An end of the junction differs from the germline gene, which may be a read error. The chain couples TRBV6-2 or TRBV6-3 to TRBJ2-7; 10 bases agree with TRBD2. Germline CDR1 is MNHEY and CDR2 is SVGEGT. This CDR3 is 14 amino acids long. The CDR3 nucleotides are TGTGCCAGCAGCCCCTCCCTAGCGGGAGCACCCCTAGGCTTC. This gives the protein CASSPSLAGAPLGF.

The V gene is TRBV5-1, the J gene TRBJ2-7; 11 bases fit TRBD1. Germline assignment: CDR1 SGHRS and CDR2 YFSETQ. Trimming removed 2 bases from V and 6 bases from J; junction bases left unmatched: 7. This CDR3 region has 15 residues. This CDR3 is CASSFVDGTGGEQYF. CDR3 DNA sequence: TGCGCCAGCAGCTTCGTTGATGGGACAGGGGGCGAGCAGTACTTC.

Concerning this clone: Given the absence of the conserved phenylalanine or tryptophan at the CDR3 end, a read error is likely. No DNA is shown, since the ends of the CDR3 on it are uncertain; the CDR3 is the one TCRdb lists. The CDR3 sequence: CASSEPGTEI. The chain employs TRBV2 and TRBJ1-1; no check of the table's D call, TRBD1, against the DNA was made. Germline lookup yields CDR1 SNHLY and CDR2 FYNNEI. The CDR3 is 10 residues long, ends included.

The chain links TRBV2 to TRBJ1-2; tentative D call: TRBD1 (5 bases). V was trimmed by 7 bases and J by 5 bases, leaving 14 bases between them. Per the germline V gene, CDR1 is SNHLY and CDR2 is FYNNEI. The CDR3 length is 13 residues. The CDR3 is CASTRDWQYGYTF. The CDR3 DNA follows: TGTGCCAGCACCCGGGACTGGCAGTATGGCTACACCTTC. Full variable domain (remainder filled in from reference TRBV2 and TRBJ1-2): EPEVTQTPSHQVTQMGQEVILRCVPISNHLYFYWYRQILGQKVEFLVSFYNNEISEKSEIFDDQFSVERPDGSNFTLKIRSTKLEDSAMYFCASTRDWQYGYTFGSGTRLTVV.

This chain uses TRBV5-6 with TRBJ1-1; 7 positions agree with TRBD1. Germline V gene data show CDR1 as SGHDT and CDR2 as YYEEEE. This CDR3 region has 13 residues. V was clipped by 4 bases and J by 11 bases; unmatched bases: 11. This CDR3 reads CASSTVKGASAFF. The DNA for the CDR3 is TGTGCCAGCAGCACCGTGAAGGGGGCATCGGCTTTCTTT. Together with reference TRBV5-6 and TRBJ1-1, the CDR3 gives the full variable domain: DAGVTQSPTHLIKTRGQQVTLRCSPKSGHDTVSWYQQALGQGPQFIFQYYEEEERQRGNFPDRFSGHQFPNYSSELNVNALLLGDSALYLCASSTVKGASAFFGQGTRLTVV.

The rearrangement joins TRBV25-1 to TRBJ2-2, with 8 bases fitting TRBD1. With 3 bases clipped from V and 4 bases from J, the junction kept 7 bases outside the gene matches. In germline, CDR1 is MGHDK, CDR2 SYGVNS. This CDR3 is built from 16 residues. The CDR3 sequence: CASSDLDRGGTGELFF. The CDR3 coding sequence is TGTGCCAGCAGTGACCTAGACAGGGGAGGCACCGGGGAGCTGTTTTTT.

This clone was detected a few times. CDR3 protein: CASSYPGTSVNEQYF. In DNA, the CDR3 is TGTGCCAGCAGTTACCCCGGGACTAGCGTCAACGAGCAGTACTTC. The chain employs TRBV6-5 and TRBJ2-7; TRBD2 aligns across 10 bases. The CDR3 totals 15 residues. J gave up 5 bases and V 2 bases, and 6 bases lay outside the gene matches. The V gene's germline CDR1 is MNHEY and CDR2 SVGAGI.

In this sample, this clone turned up once. The J gene is TRBJ2-3, the V gene TRBV11-3; 9 positions match TRBD2. V was pared by 7 bases and J by 4 bases, with 9 bases of the junction left unmatched. This CDR3 region has 15 residues. Germline V gives CDR1 SGHNT, CDR2 YENEEA. CDR3 nucleotides: TGTGCCAGCACCCTAGCGGGGCGGGAACCAGATACGCAGTATTTT. This codes for CASTLAGREPDTQYF.

The V and J genes are TRBV7-9 and TRBJ2-7; TRBD1 agrees at 7 bases. Per the germline V gene, CDR1 is SEHNR and CDR2 is FQNEAQ (reference sequence). The V segment lost 6 bases and the J segment 4 bases; nucleotides outside the gene matches: 9. CDR3 size: 14 residues. The CDR3 reads CASRTAGTVYEQYF. Written as DNA, the CDR3 is TGTGCCAGCAGAACCGCCGGGACAGTATACGAGCAGTACTTC.

The rearrangement joins TRBV7-3 to TRBJ2-3; TRBD2 is a possible D gene (5 bases). V lost 5 bases and J lost 0, with 15 bases in between. Germline lookup yields CDR1 SGHTA and CDR2 FQGTGA. The CDR3 contains 16 residues. In DNA, the CDR3 is TGTGCCAGCAGCCCCCGTGGAGCGGCTAGCACAGATACGCAGTATTTT. The encoded protein is CASSPRGAASTDTQYF.

This clone was counted between two and nine times. This sequence joins TRBV30 and TRBJ2-3, with 8 bases aligning to TRBD2. This CDR3 region has 14 residues. Germline V gene sequence: CDR1 GTSNPN, CDR2 SVGIG (reference sequence). V lost 0 bases to trimming and J lost 5 bases; unmatched junction nucleotides: 4. CDR3 coding DNA: TGTGCCTGGAGTGTCGGGGGGGCTGGAGATACGCAGTATTTT. This codes for CAWSVGGAGDTQYF.

The chain is built from TRBV4-2 and TRBJ1-6; D is possibly TRBD1 (5 bases). Germline values: CDR1 LGHNA, CDR2 YNFKEQ. This CDR3 is 15 amino acids long. V gave up 0 bases and J gave up 4 bases, with 7 bases separating them. The CDR3 region has the DNA TGTGCCAGCAGCCAAGATAGGGGTTATAATTCACCCCTCCACTTT. Translated: CASSQDRGYNSPLHF.

The V gene is TRBV11-3, the J gene TRBJ2-5, with a weak D call TRBD2 (5 bases). CDR1 is SGHNT and CDR2 is YENEEA in the germline V gene. Trimming stripped 1 base from V and 4 bases from J, with 13 bases between. The CDR3 runs 15 residues. The CDR3 nucleotides are TGTGCCAGCAGCTTAGGCGGGTGGGTCCGAGAGACCCAGTACTTC. Translating it yields CASSLGGWVRETQYF.

The V and J genes are TRBV4-3 and TRBJ1-4; TRBD1 might be the D (5 bases). V lost 2 bases, J lost 2 bases, and 12 bases lay in between. Germline V gives CDR1 LGHNA, CDR2 YSLEER. The length of the CDR3 is 16 residues. The CDR3 is CASSQSLQGTNEKLFF. In DNA, the CDR3 is TGCGCCAGCAGCCAAAGCCTTCAGGGTACTAATGAAAAACTGTTTTTT.

The rearrangement uses TRBV4-3 and TRBJ1-1, with D perhaps matching TRBD1 (6 bases). The CDR3 totals 16 residues. Trimming took 0 bases from V and 4 from J, leaving 15 bases between them. CDR1 and CDR2 (germline): LGHNA, YSLEER. CDR3 nucleotide sequence: TGCGCCAGCAGCCAAGAAACCGGGCCCAGGGGCACTGAAGCTTTCTTT. Protein: CASSQETGPRGTEAFF.

This clone has only one observation. The chain uses TRBV5-1 and TRBJ1-4; D possibly corresponds to TRBD1 (5 bases). V lost 0 bases and J lost 3, with 9 bases in between. The CDR3 runs to 15 residues. Germline CDR1 and CDR2: SGHRS and YFSETQ. CDR3 DNA sequence: TGCGCCAGCAGCTTGGGGGGCAGGGCTAATGAAAAACTGTTTTTT. Its translation: CASSLGGRANEKLFF.

This chain links TRBV28 with TRBJ1-1, with TRBD1 identical over 8 bases. The CDR3 is 14 amino acids. Germline values: CDR1 MDHEN, CDR2 SYDVKM. The V and J ends lost 8 bases and 0 bases, in that order; junction bases with no gene match: 5. CDR3 protein: CASGRGQVNTEAFF. As DNA, the CDR3 is TGTGCCAGCGGACGGGGACAGGTGAACACTGAAGCTTTCTTT.

The CDR3 protein is CASRLRDSIYEQYF. In nucleotides, the CDR3 is TGTGCCAGCAGACTCCGGGACAGCATCTACGAGCAGTACTTC. The chain links TRBV6-5 to TRBJ2-7; 7 nucleotides match TRBD1. J lost 3 bases, V lost 6 bases, and 8 bases had no gene match. The CDR3 is made up of 14 amino acids. The germline V gene has CDR1 MNHEY and CDR2 SVGAGI.